The 4 T cell receptor beta chains presented below share a single source sample, sequenced in a study of response to subunit inactivated influenza vaccine (dated by TCRdb to between 2017 and 2018). The library came from RT-PCR. Sequencing was carried out with an Illumina HiSeq 2500. In TCRdb, the public reads were trimmed at Q25 with fastp and aligned with MiXCR, with productive beta chains retained. Each CDR3 protein appears once, grouped with its most common genes and DNA. Across this sample there are around 190,000 distinct CDR3 sequences, with approximately 14% seen only once. About 28% of the sample lies in the top ten. The specimen was CD8+ T cells sorted from PBMCs, collected 5 to 6 days after vaccination. Receptor source: a man aged 45 to 65 who received an inactivated influenza vaccine. Donor details come from another sample of the same person, matched by shared clones.

The chain links TRBV27 to TRBJ2-1, with 9 bases that match TRBD1. The V gene's germline CDR1 is MNHEY and CDR2 SMNVEV (reference sequence). The CDR3 contains 14 residues. J lost 8 bases, V lost 1 base, and 3 bases had no gene match. The CDR3 DNA sequence: TGTGCCAGCAGTTTATACAGGGGGCGAGATGAGCAGTTCTTC. Its protein product is CASSLYRGRDEQFF.

This clonotype appeared a few times. The chain recombines TRBV28 with TRBJ2-7, with 7 bases matching TRBD1. CDR3 length: 16 residues. Losses at the gene ends were 6 bases for V and 2 bases for J; bases not matched to a gene: 13. Germline V gives CDR1 MDHEN, CDR2 SYDVKM. As DNA, the CDR3 is TGTGCCAGCAGATCCTTGGGGACAGTTACGACCTACGAGCAGTACTTC. This encodes CASRSLGTVTTYEQYF.

This clonotype was seen more than once but under ten times. J is TRBJ2-1 and V is TRBV9, with D perhaps matching TRBD2 (6 bases). CDR1 is SGDLS and CDR2 is YYNGEE in the germline V gene. This CDR3 is built from 14 residues. Trimming took 7 bases from V and 1 from J, leaving 12 bases between them. The CDR3 loop is CASSGVMSYNEQFF. Written as DNA, the CDR3 is TGTGCCAGCTCGGGAGTAATGTCCTACAATGAGCAGTTCTTC.

This clonotype came up a few times. The V and J genes are TRBV6-5 and TRBJ2-1; TRBD2 matches at 13 bases. Germline V gene data show CDR1 as MNHEY and CDR2 as SVGAGI. Trimming at V came to 4 bases and at J to 7 bases, leaving 7 bases not matched to a gene. This CDR3 is 16 amino acids long. For the CDR3, the DNA is TGTGCCAGCAGTTTAACTAGCGGGGGGGCATTAAATGAGCAGTTCTTC. Encoded protein: CASSLTSGGALNEQFF.